This T cell receptor beta chain originates from a study of blood T cell repertoires in COVID-19. Study in general: Samples taken during acute and convalescent COVID-19 were collected in the United States, Italy and Spain. Sources were T cells, B-cell-depleted T cells, or PBMCs; the material itself was cDNA or gDNA.

In the original workflow: How many nucleated cells were present was estimated from reference gene primer amplification. The protocol was immunoSEQ multiplex PCR, while the TCRdb copy is restricted to in-frame clones and leaves out a portion. V and J calls and clone size are those listed in that table; D and trimming were worked out from the DNA. Of around 190,000 clones listed, approximately 80% are singletons. Specimen: peripheral blood. This clonotype originated in a human donor in a cohort sampled during active COVID-19.

The CDR3 sequence is CASSPMQGGMNTEAFF. The CDR3 DNA is TGTGCCAGCTCACCAATGCAGGGGGGAATGAACACTGAAGCTTTCTTT. This chain connects TRBV18 to TRBJ1-1; 7 bases are shared with TRBD1. V was pared by 2 bases and J by 0 bases, with 6 bases of the junction left unmatched. The CDR3 length is 16 residues. The germline gives CDR1 KGHSH, CDR2 LQKENI.